What follows are 12 T cell receptor beta chains derived from one specimen sequenced in a study of blood T cell repertoires in COVID-19. TCRdb's copy holds only in-frame clones and misses some; the assay was immunoSEQ multiplex PCR. The sample includes 98,000 or so clones, about 83% of them seen just once. Sequencing was done on a sample of peripheral blood. The origin of the receptors is a woman in her 70s with acute or convalescent COVID-19.

The chain joins TRBV6-2 or TRBV6-3 to TRBJ1-6; TRBD1 matches at 10 bases. Germline V gene sequence: CDR1 MNHEY, CDR2 SVGEGT. The J segment lost 9 bases and the V segment lost 5 bases, leaving 4 bases of the junction unmatched. The CDR3 is made up of 14 amino acids. The CDR3 protein is CASSPGTGVSPLHF. As DNA, the CDR3 is TGTGCCAGCAGTCCCGGGACAGGGGTTTCACCCCTCCACTTT.

The chain couples TRBV5-5 to TRBJ2-5; D is perhaps TRBD1 (5 bases). V was pared by 1 base and J by 2 bases, with 9 bases between. Germline CDR1 is SGHKS and CDR2 is YYEKEE (reference sequence). This CDR3 has 14 amino acids. DNA for the CDR3: TGTGCCAGCAGCTTGTCAGGGAATCAAGAGACCCAGTACTTC. Protein: CASSLSGNQETQYF.

The gene calls are TRBV5-1 and TRBJ1-1, with no clear D. This CDR3 is built from 18 residues. Trimming cost V 0 bases and J 2 bases, with 20 bases left between them. In germline, CDR1 is SGHRS, CDR2 YFSETQ. The CDR3 protein is CASSLAVGRRTTNTEAFF. The CDR3 nucleotides are TGCGCCAGCAGCTTGGCCGTCGGACGGAGGACGACTAACACTGAAGCTTTCTTT.

V and J are TRBV6-1 and TRBJ1-4; weak D call: TRBD1 (6 bases). The CDR3 is 15 residues long. In germline, CDR1 is MNHNS, CDR2 SASEGT. Trimming took 3 bases from V and 0 from J, leaving 8 bases between them. The CDR3 spells CASSDTGSTNEKLFF. CDR3 DNA: TGTGCCAGCAGTGACACAGGGTCAACTAATGAAAAACTGTTTTTT.

The chain links TRBV30 to TRBJ1-1; D uncertain. CDR3 length: 12 residues. The V end lost 2 bases, the J end lost 13 bases, and 17 bases lay between the germline ends. Germline V gene data show CDR1 as GTSNPN and CDR2 as SVGIG (reference sequence). CDR3: CAWSFGLSKVFF. The CDR3 DNA reads as TGTGCCTGGAGTTTCGGACTCTCGAAGGTTTTCTTT. The full variable domain, its missing parts supplied by reference TRBV30 and TRBJ1-1, is SQTIHQWPATLVQPVGSPLSLECTVEGTSNPNLYWYRQAAGRGLQLLFYSVGIGQISSEVPQNLSASRPQDRQFILSSKKLLLSDSGFYLCAWSFGLSKVFFGQGTRLTVV.

This rearrangement joins TRBV16 to TRBJ1-1; the match to TRBD1 covers 7 bases. V lost 4 bases and J lost 10; bases outside the gene matches: 12. Germline values: CDR1 KGHSY, CDR2 FQNENV. CDR3 length: 14 residues. CDR3 nucleotide sequence: TGTGCCAGCAGCCCGAGGCAGACAGGGCTGAGAGCTTTCTTT. Its protein product is CASSPRQTGLRAFF.

This sequence joins TRBV2 and TRBJ2-1; TRBD2 matches 11 bases. The germline CDR1 and CDR2 sequences are SNHLY and FYNNEI. This CDR3 comprises 15 residues. Trimming took 1 base from V and 8 from J; bases not matched to a gene: 4. The CDR3 DNA follows: TGTGCCAGCAGTGAAGGGGTAGCGGGAGGGTATGAGCAGTTCTTC. This translates into CASSEGVAGGYEQFF. The entire variable domain, with the rest obtained from reference TRBV2 and TRBJ2-1, is as follows: EPEVTQTPSHQVTQMGQEVILRCVPISNHLYFYWYRQILGQKVEFLVSFYNNEISEKSEIFDDQFSVERPDGSNFTLKIRSTKLEDSAMYFCASSEGVAGGYEQFFGPGTRLTVL.

This clone was picked up one time. The V gene is TRBV6-6, the J gene TRBJ2-3; 7 nucleotides line up with TRBD2. The CDR3 is 14 amino acids. Losses at the gene ends were 8 bases for V and 2 bases for J; bases not matched to a gene: 7. The germline gives CDR1 MNHNY, CDR2 SVGAGI (reference sequence). The CDR3 bases are TGTGCCAGCCGAGGAGCGGGGCTCACAGATACGCAGTATTTT. It is translated as CASRGAGLTDTQYF.

The chain links TRBV29-1 to TRBJ2-2, with D possibly being TRBD1 (6 bases). The ends were cut back, 7 bases at V and 6 bases at J, with 12 bases in the middle. The CDR3 extends over 12 amino acids. From germline, CDR1 is SQVTM and CDR2 ANQGSEA. The chain's CDR3 is CSARTGSGELFF. For the CDR3, the DNA is TGCAGCGCAAGAACAGGGTCCGGGGAGCTGTTTTTT.

The chain employs TRBV4-1 and TRBJ2-7; perhaps TRBD1 as D (6 bases). Trimming took 1 base from V and 0 from J, leaving 16 bases between them. The CDR3 spans 17 residues. Germline CDR1 and CDR2: MGHRA and YSYEKL. DNA of the CDR3: TGCGCCAGCAGCCAAGGTCACAGGGAAGCCAACTCCTACGAGCAGTACGTC. It codes for CASSQGHREANSYEQYV.

V is TRBV27 and J is TRBJ1-4; 8 bases are a match to TRBD1. V was clipped by 3 bases and J by 8 bases; unmatched bases: 5. Germline CDR1 reads MNHEY; CDR2 reads SMNVEV (reference sequence). The CDR3 is 14 residues long. CDR3 sequence (DNA): TGTGCCAGCAGTTTTCAGGGGGCGGAGGAAAAACTGTTTTTT. It specifies CASSFQGAEEKLFF. Using reference TRBV27 and TRBJ1-4 for the parts outside the CDR3, the full variable domain is EAQVTQNPRYLITVTGKKLTVTCSQNMNHEYMSWYRQDPGLGLRQIYYSMNVEVTDKGDVPEGYKVSRKEKRNFPLILESPSPNQTSLYFCASSFQGAEEKLFFGSGTQLSVL.

This chain links TRBV7-9 with TRBJ2-1; 11 bases are shared with TRBD2. The trim removed 4 bases at V and 5 bases at J, leaving 7 bases unmatched. Germline V gene data show CDR1 as SEHNR and CDR2 as FQNEAQ (reference sequence). CDR3 size: 16 residues. CDR3 nucleotides: TGTGCCAGCAGCTCGAGGGGACTAGCGGCCAACAATGAGCAGTTCTTC. It is translated as CASSSRGLAANNEQFF.